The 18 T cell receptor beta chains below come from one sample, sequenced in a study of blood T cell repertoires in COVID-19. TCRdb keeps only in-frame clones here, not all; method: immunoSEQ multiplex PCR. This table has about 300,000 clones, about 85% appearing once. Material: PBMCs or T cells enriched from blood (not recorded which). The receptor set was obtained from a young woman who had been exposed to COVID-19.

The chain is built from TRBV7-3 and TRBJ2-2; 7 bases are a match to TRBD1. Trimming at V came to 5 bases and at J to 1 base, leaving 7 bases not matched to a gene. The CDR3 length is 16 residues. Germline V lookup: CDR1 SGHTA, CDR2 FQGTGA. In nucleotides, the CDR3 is TGTGCCAGCAGCCCCCTTGGGACAGTGAACACCGGGGAGCTGTTTTTT. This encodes CASSPLGTVNTGELFF.

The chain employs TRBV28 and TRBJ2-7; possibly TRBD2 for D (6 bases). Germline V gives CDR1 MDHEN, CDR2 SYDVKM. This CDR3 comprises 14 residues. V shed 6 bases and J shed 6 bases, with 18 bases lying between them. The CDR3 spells CASSRRRELVEQYF. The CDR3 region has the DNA TGTGCCAGCAGCCGTCGGCGGGAATTGGTCGAGCAGTACTTC. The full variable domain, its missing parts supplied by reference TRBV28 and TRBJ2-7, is DVKVTQSSRYLVKRTGEKVFLECVQDMDHENMFWYRQDPGLGLRLIYFSYDVKMKEKGDIPEGYSVSREKKERFSLILESASTNQTSMYLCASSRRRELVEQYFGPGTRLTVT.

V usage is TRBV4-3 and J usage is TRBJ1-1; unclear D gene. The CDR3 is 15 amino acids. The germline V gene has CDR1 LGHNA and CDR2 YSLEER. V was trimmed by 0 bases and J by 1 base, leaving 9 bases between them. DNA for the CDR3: TGCGCCAGCAGCCAAGACACGGGAAGGAACACTGAAGCTTTCTTT. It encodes CASSQDTGRNTEAFF.

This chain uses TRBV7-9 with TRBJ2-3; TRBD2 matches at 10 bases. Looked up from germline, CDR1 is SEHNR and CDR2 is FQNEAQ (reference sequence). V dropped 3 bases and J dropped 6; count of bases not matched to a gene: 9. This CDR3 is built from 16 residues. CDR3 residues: CASSFPLAGVYDTQYF. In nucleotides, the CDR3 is TGTGCCAGCAGCTTCCCGCTAGCGGGGGTGTATGATACGCAGTATTTT.

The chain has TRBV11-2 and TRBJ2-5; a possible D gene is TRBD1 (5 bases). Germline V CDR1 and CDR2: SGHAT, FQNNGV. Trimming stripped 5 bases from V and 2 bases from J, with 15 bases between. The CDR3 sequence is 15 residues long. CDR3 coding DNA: TGTGCCAGCAGCCCTCGCAGGGCCCCACAAGAGACCCAGTACTTC. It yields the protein CASSPRRAPQETQYF.

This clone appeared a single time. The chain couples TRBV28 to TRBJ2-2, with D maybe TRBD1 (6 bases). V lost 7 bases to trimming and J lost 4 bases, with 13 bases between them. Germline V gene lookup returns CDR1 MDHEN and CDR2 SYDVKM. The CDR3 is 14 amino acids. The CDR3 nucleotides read TGTGCCAGCAAAGTACGGACAGTCACCGGGGAGCTGTTTTTT. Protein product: CASKVRTVTGELFF.

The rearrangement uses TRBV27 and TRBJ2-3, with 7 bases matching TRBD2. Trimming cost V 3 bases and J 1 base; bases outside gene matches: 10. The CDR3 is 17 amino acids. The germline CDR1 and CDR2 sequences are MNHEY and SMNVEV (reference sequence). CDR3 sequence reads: CASSLIAGGFGTDTQYF. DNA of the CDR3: TGTGCCAGCAGTTTGATAGCGGGTGGATTTGGCACAGATACGCAGTATTTT.

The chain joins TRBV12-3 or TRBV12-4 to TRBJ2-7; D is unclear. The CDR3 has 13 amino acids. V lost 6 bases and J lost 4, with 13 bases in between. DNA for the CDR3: TGTGCCAGCAGCTCCCACAGAGATTACGAGCAGTACTTC. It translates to CASSSHRDYEQYF.

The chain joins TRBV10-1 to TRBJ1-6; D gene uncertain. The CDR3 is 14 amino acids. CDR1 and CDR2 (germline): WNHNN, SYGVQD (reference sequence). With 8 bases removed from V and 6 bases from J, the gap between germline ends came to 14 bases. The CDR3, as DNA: TGCGCCAGCCGTACCCCGCGAGGTAATTCACCCCTCCACTTT. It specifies CASRTPRGNSPLHF.

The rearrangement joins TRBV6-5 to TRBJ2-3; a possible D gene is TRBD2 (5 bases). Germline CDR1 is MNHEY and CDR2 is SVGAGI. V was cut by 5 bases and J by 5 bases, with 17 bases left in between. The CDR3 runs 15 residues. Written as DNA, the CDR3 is TGTGCCAGCAGTCCCAGGACGGGGTGGGGAGATACGCAGTATTTT. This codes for CASSPRTGWGDTQYF.

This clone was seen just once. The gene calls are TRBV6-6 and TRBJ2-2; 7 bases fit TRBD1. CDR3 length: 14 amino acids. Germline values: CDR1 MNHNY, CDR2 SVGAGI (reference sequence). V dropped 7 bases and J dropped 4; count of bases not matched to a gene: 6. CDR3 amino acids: CASILRGLTGELFF. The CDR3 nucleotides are TGTGCCAGCATCCTAAGGGGGCTCACCGGGGAGCTGTTTTTT.

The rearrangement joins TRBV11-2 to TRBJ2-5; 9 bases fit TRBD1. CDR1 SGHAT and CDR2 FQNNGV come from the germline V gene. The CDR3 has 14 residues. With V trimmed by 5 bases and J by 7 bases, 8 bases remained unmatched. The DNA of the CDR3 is TGTGCCAGCAGCGAGGGGACAGGGAGAGGGACCCAGTACTTC. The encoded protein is CASSEGTGRGTQYF.

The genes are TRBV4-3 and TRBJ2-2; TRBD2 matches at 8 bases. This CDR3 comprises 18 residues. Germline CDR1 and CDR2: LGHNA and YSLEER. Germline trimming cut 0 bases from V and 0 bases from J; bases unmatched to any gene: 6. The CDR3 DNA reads TGCGCCAGCAGCCAAGATGCTGCGGGGGGCTCGAACACCGGGGAGCTGTTTTTT. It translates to CASSQDAAGGSNTGELFF.

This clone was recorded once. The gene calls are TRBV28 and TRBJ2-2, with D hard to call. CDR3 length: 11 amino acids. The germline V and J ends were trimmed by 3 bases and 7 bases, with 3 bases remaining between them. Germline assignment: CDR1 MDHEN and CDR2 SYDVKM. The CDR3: CASSFLGELFF. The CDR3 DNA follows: TGTGCCAGCAGTTTTCTCGGGGAGCTGTTTTTT.

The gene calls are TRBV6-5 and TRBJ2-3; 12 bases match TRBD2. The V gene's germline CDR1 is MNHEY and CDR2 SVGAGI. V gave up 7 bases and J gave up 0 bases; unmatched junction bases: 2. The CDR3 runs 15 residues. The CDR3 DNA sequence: TGTGCCAGCATTGGACTAGCGGGAAGCACAGATACGCAGTATTTT. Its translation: CASIGLAGSTDTQYF.

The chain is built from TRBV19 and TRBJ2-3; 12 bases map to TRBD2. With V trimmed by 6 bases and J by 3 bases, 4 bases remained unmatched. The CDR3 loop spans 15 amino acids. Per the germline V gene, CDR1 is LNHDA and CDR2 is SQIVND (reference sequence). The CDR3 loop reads CASSRLAGVTDTQYF. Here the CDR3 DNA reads TGTGCCAGTAGCCGACTAGCGGGAGTTACAGATACGCAGTATTTT. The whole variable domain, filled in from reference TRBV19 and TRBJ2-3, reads DGGITQSPKYLFRKEGQNVTLSCEQNLNHDAMYWYRQDPGQGLRLIYYSQIVNDFQKGDIAEGYSVSREKKESFPLTVTSAQKNPTAFYLCASSRLAGVTDTQYFGPGTRLTVL.

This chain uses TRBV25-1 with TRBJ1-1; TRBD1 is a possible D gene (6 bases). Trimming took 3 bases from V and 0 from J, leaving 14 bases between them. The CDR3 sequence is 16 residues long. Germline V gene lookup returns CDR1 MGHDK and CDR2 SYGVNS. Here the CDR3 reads CASSESGVIMNTEAFF. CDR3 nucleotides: TGTGCCAGCAGTGAGTCAGGGGTCATAATGAACACTGAAGCTTTCTTT.

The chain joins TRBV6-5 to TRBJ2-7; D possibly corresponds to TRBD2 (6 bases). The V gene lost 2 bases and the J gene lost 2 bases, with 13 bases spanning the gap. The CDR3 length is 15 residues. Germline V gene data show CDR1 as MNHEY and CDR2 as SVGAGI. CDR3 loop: CASSYRAGTPYEQYF. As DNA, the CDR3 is TGTGCCAGCAGTTACAGGGCAGGGACTCCCTACGAGCAGTACTTC.